This TCR beta chain was retrieved from a study of cytomegalovirus exposure and HLA in healthy donors. A single count supports this clone. The germline V gene encodes CDR1 MNHEY and CDR2 SMNVEV (reference sequence). There are 15 residues in the CDR3. Primers: 60 Vbeta forward and 13 Jbeta reverse. Clones were read by immunoSEQ multiplex PCR, and TCRdb kept only the in-frame ones, dropping some. The table shows 110,000 to 150,000 clones, with 76% occurring only once. This sequence was found in a woman aged 40-49 years in good health and CMV-seronegative. This chain links TRBV27 with TRBJ1-6, with D unresolved. The sequencing input was PBMCs. The CDR3 DNA reads TGTGCGTCGCAGGCCTTGAACTCCTATAATTCACCCCTCCACTTT. Residues: CASQALNSYNSPLHF.